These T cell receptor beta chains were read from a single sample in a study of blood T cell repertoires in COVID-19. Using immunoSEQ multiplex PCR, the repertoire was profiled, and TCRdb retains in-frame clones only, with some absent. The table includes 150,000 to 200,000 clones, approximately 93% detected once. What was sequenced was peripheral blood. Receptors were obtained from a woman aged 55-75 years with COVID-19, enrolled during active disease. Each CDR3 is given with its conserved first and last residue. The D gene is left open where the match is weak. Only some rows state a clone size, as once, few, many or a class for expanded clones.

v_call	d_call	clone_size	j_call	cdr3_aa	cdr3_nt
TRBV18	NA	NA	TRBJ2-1	CASSRGQSSYNEQFF	TGTGCCAGCTCACGGGGCCAGAGCTCCTACAATGAGCAGTTCTTC
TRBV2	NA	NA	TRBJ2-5	CASTVATFQETQYF	TGTGCCAGCACGGTCGCAACGTTCCAAGAGACCCAGTACTTC
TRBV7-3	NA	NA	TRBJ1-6	CASSLSAGTNSPLHF	TGTGCCAGCAGCTTATCGGCAGGGACAAATTCACCCCTCCACTTT
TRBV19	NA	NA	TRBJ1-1	CASSIPLSQSWNTEAFF	TGTGCCAGTAGTATCCCCCTCTCCCAGTCTTGGAACACTGAAGCTTTCTTT
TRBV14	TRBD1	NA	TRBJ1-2	CASSQGHYRGLLSADGYTF	TGTGCCAGCAGCCAAGGTCATTACAGGGGACTTTTGTCGGCGGACGGCTACACCTTC
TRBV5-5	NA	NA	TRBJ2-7	CASSSQGSYEQYF	TGTGCCAGCAGCTCGCAGGGGTCCTACGAGCAGTACTTC
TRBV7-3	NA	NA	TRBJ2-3	CASSHAGTDTQYF	TGTGCCAGCAGCCATGCGGGGACAGATACGCAGTATTTT
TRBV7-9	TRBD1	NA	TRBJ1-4	CASRHDRVEEKLFF	TGTGCCAGCAGACACGACAGGGTAGAAGAAAAACTGTTTTTT
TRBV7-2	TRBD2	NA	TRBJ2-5	CASSLGTSEETQYF	TGTGCCAGCAGCTTAGGGACTAGCGAAGAGACCCAGTACTTC
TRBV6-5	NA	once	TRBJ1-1	CASSLGRENTEAFF	TGTGCCAGCAGTTTAGGGCGGGAGAACACTGAAGCTTTCTTT
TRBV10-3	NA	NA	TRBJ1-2	CAISERGARGYTF	TGTGCCATCAGTGAACGGGGGGCGCGTGGCTACACCTTC
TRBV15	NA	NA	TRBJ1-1	CATSRSLGNTEAFF	TGTGCCACCAGCAGAAGCCTTGGGAACACTGAAGCTTTCTTT
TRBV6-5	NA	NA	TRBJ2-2	CASNTGSGELFF	TGTGCCAGCAATACAGGGTCCGGGGAGCTGTTTTTT
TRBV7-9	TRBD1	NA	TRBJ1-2	CASSSELFDRASEGYTF	TGTGCCAGCAGCTCCGAATTATTTGACAGGGCGTCGGAGGGCTACACCTTC
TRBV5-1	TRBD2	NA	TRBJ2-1	CASSRGLAGDHFYNEQFF	TGCGCCAGCAGCAGGGGACTAGCGGGGGACCACTTCTACAATGAGCAGTTCTTC
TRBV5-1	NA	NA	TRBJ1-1	CASSYRVNTEAFF	TGCGCCAGCAGCTACAGGGTCAACACTGAAGCTTTCTTT
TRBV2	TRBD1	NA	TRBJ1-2	CASSRDRGPIAYGYTF	TGTGCCAGCAGCCGGGACAGGGGACCAATTGCGTATGGCTACACCTTC
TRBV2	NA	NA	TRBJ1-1	CASSHRVLNLRNTEAFF	TGTGCCAGCAGCCACAGGGTTCTGAACCTACGGAACACTGAAGCTTTCTTT
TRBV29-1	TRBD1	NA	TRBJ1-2	CSVTRTGRQASNYGYTF	TGCAGCGTGACCCGGACAGGTCGGCAAGCATCTAACTATGGCTACACCTTC
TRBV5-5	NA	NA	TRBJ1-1	CASSTQENTEAFF	TGTGCCAGCAGCACCCAGGAGAACACTGAAGCTTTCTTT
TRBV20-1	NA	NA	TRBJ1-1	CSAPTRGEAFF	TGCAGTGCTCCTACACGGGGTGAAGCTTTCTTT
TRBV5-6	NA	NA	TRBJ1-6	CASSLAVQEDYNSPLHF	TGTGCCAGCAGCTTGGCCGTCCAGGAAGATTATAATTCACCCCTCCACTTT
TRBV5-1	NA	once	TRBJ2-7	CASSLASGDTYEQYF	TGCGCCAGCAGCTTGGCCTCCGGGGATACCTACGAGCAGTACTTC